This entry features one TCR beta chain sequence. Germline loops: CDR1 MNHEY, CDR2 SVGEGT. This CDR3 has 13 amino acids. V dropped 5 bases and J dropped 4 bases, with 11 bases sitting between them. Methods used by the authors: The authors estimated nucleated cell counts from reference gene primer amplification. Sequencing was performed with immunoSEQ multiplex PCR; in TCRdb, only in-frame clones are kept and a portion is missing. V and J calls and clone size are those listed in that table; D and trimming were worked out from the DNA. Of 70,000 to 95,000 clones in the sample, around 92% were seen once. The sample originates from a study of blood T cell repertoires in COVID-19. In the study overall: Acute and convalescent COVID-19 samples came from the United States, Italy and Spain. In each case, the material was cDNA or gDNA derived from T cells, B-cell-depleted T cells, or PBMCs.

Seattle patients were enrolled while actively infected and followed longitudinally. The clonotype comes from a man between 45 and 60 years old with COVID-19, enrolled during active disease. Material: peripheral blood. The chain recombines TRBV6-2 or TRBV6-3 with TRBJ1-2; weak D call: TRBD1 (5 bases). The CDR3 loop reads CASSPSGGYGYTF. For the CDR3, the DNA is TGTGCCAGCAGTCCCTCGGGGGGCTATGGCTACACCTTC.